This T cell receptor (beta chain) was sequenced for a study of blood T cell repertoires in COVID-19. At the level of the study: Samples of COVID-19 (acute and convalescent) were obtained from the United States, Italy and Spain. The cDNA or gDNA used as material had been derived from T cells, B-cell-depleted T cells, or PBMCs.

Source study methods: Counts of nucleated cells, estimated from reference gene primer amplification, were obtained. TCRdb's copy holds only in-frame clones and misses some; the assay was immunoSEQ multiplex PCR. V and J calls and clone size are as listed in that table; D and trimming were resolved from the DNA. The table records almost 30,000 clones, around 63% of them present only once. V was trimmed by 3 bases and J by 8 bases, leaving 8 bases between them. Per germline, CDR1 LNHDA and CDR2 SQIVND (reference sequence). There are 12 residues in the CDR3. Input material: peripheral blood. The receptor was derived from a human donor in a cohort sampled during active COVID-19. The chain has TRBV19 and TRBJ2-1; maybe TRBD2 (5 bases). The CDR3 DNA reads TGTGCCAGTAGTATGAGGGTCCATGAGCAGTTCTTC. Its translation is CASSMRVHEQFF.